This T cell receptor (beta chain) was obtained from a study of OX40 agonist ivuxolimab in advanced cancers. Study-wide findings and caveats: Some of the lowest clonal expansion was seen in partial responders at 0.1-3.0 mg/kg. By week 6 at 0.1 to 3.0 mg/kg, blood CD4+ and CD8+ T cells had expanded clonally.

Trimming removed 7 bases from V and 0 bases from J, with 21 bases in between. The CDR3 is 17 residues long. The germline V gene has CDR1 MDHEN and CDR2 SYDVKM. Blood was sampled at baseline, cycle 4 day 1, and cycle 7 day 1. With regard to this clone: What it binds is unknown.

The protocol was immunoSEQ multiplex PCR, while the TCRdb copy is restricted to in-frame clones and leaves out a portion. The sample has 30,000 to 35,000 clones; 80% to 85% are singletons. The rearrangement links TRBV28 to TRBJ1-2; TRBD1 is a possible D gene (5 bases). The sample consisted of CD4+ or CD8+ T cells sorted from blood, taken in a trial of the OX40 agonist ivuxolimab. The receptor's source is an adult with an advanced solid tumor such as melanoma, head and neck, liver or kidney cancer. The CDR3 sequence: CASNSMRRQRSNYGYTF. The CDR3 bases are TGTGCCAGCAATTCAATGAGGCGACAGCGTTCTAACTATGGCTACACCTTC.